These 32 T cell receptor beta chains were sequenced from one sample in a study of early T cells in non-severe SARS-CoV-2 infection. TCRdb re-derived calls from the 5' RACE reads in MiXCR, one entry per CDR3 protein. The sample comprises tens of thousands of distinct CDR3 sequences, 12% of which are singletons, and about 3% rests with the top ten. The sequenced sample was whole blood. These receptor sequences come from an adult who was a healthcare worker with PCR-confirmed SARS-CoV-2 infection or an uninfected control (not recorded which).

This clonotype has at least ten counts. This chain links TRBV28 with TRBJ2-1; 11 bases are shared with TRBD2. CDR3 length: 15 residues. Germline V CDR1 and CDR2: MDHEN, SYDVKM. V lost 2 bases, J lost 7 bases, and 4 bases stayed unmatched. The DNA of the CDR3 is TGTGCCAGCAGTTTAGGGGCTAGCGGGAGGAATGAGCAGTTCTTC. This codes for CASSLGASGRNEQFF.

The chain joins TRBV5-1 to TRBJ1-5; 10 bases fit TRBD1. CDR1 SGHRS and CDR2 YFSETQ come from the germline V gene. The CDR3 runs to 15 residues. J was trimmed by 2 bases and V by 4 bases; bases with no gene match: 3. DNA for the CDR3: TGCGCCAGCAGCGCCGGGACAGGGGGCAATCAGCCCCAGCATTTT. Protein sequence: CASSAGTGGNQPQHF.

This clonotype was counted at least ten times. The chain joins TRBV29-1 to TRBJ2-1, with 8 positions matching TRBD1. Germline V lookup: CDR1 SQVTM, CDR2 ANQGSEA. The CDR3 sequence is 14 residues long. V lost 1 base to trimming and J lost 8 bases; unmatched junction nucleotides: 7. The CDR3 loop is CSVEGQGRVHEQFF. The CDR3 DNA follows: TGCAGCGTTGAAGGACAGGGGCGGGTCCATGAGCAGTTCTTC.

Ten or more counts support this clonotype. The J gene is TRBJ1-6, the V gene TRBV30, with D possibly matching TRBD1 (6 bases). The CDR3 length is 14 residues. V was trimmed by 1 base and J by 8 bases, leaving 12 bases between them. Germline CDR1 and CDR2: GTSNPN and SVGIG (reference sequence). CDR3 coding DNA: TGTGCCTGGAGTGACGGGGGCCGTGATTCACCCCTCCACTTT. This gives the protein CAWSDGGRDSPLHF. Supplemented by reference TRBV30 and TRBJ1-6, the full variable domain reads SQTIHQWPATLVQPVGSPLSLECTVEGTSNPNLYWYRQAAGRGLQLLFYSVGIGQISSEVPQNLSASRPQDRQFILSSKKLLLSDSGFYLCAWSDGGRDSPLHFGNGTRLTVT.

The V call is TRBV9, the J call TRBJ2-7, with TRBD1 as a possible D gene (5 bases). V lost 3 bases and J 0 bases, leaving 7 bases between the germline ends. The CDR3 has 13 residues. CDR1 SGDLS and CDR2 YYNGEE come from the germline V gene. CDR3 loop: CASSEDSSYEQYF. For the CDR3, the DNA is TGTGCCAGCAGCGAAGACAGCTCCTACGAGCAGTACTTC.

This clonotype showed up just once. The chain has TRBV6-1 and TRBJ2-1, with no clear D. This CDR3 spans 12 amino acids. Trimming took 5 bases from V and 5 from J, leaving 7 bases between them. The V gene's germline CDR1 is MNHNS and CDR2 SASEGT. CDR3 sequence reads: CASSPLDNEQFF. The CDR3 nucleotides are TGTGCCAGCAGTCCTCTCGACAATGAGCAGTTCTTC.

The chain recombines TRBV28 with TRBJ2-5; TRBD1 matches 9 bases. Per the germline V gene, CDR1 is MDHEN and CDR2 is SYDVKM. The junction had 7 bases not matched to a gene; V was cut back by 2 bases and J by 9 bases. This CDR3 has 14 residues. This CDR3 is CASSLRGDREAQYF. As DNA, the CDR3 is TGTGCCAGCAGTTTAAGGGGGGACAGGGAGGCCCAGTACTTC.

This clonotype was picked up a small number of times. V usage is TRBV3-1 and J usage is TRBJ2-3; no clear D. This CDR3 has 15 amino acids. Germline loops: CDR1 LGHDT, CDR2 YNNKEL (reference sequence). Trimming pared 5 bases from V and 4 bases from J, leaving 16 bases between. The CDR3, as DNA: TGTGCCAGCAGCTGGGCCCCACTCGGGCCAGATACGCAGTATTTT. This sequence encodes CASSWAPLGPDTQYF.

This clonotype was counted only a few times. This chain connects TRBV7-9 to TRBJ1-2; no firm D call. The V gene lost 3 bases and the J gene lost 4 bases, with 9 bases spanning the gap. The CDR3 loop spans 13 amino acids. The V gene's germline CDR1 is SEHNR and CDR2 FQNEAQ (reference sequence). The CDR3 loop reads CASSLQGSYGYTF. In nucleotides, the CDR3 is TGTGCCAGCAGCTTGCAAGGATCCTATGGCTACACCTTC. Together with reference TRBV7-9 and TRBJ1-2, the CDR3 gives the full variable domain: DTGVSQNPRHKITKRGQNVTFRCDPISEHNRLYWYRQTLGQGPEFLTYFQNEAQLEKSRLLSDRFSAERPKGSFSTLEIQRTEQGDSAMYLCASSLQGSYGYTFGSGTRLTVV.

This clonotype was seen a handful of times. The chain joins TRBV10-1 to TRBJ2-1; no reliable D call. V was trimmed by 4 bases and J by 0 bases, leaving 10 bases between them. The CDR3 runs 15 residues. The V gene's germline CDR1 is WNHNN and CDR2 SYGVQD (reference sequence). The CDR3 nucleotides read TGCGCCAGCAGTGTGTCCGCGAGCTCCTACAATGAGCAGTTCTTC. Amino acid sequence: CASSVSASSYNEQFF.

This clonotype was picked up a small number of times. The chain is built from TRBV7-2 and TRBJ2-1, with TRBD2 matching 10 bases. This CDR3 spans 16 amino acids. The trim removed 5 bases at V and 5 bases at J, leaving 9 bases unmatched. Germline assignment: CDR1 SGHTA and CDR2 FQGNSA. CDR3 in amino acids: CASSLLSGRPNNEQFF. The CDR3, as DNA: TGTGCCAGCAGCCTTCTTAGCGGGAGGCCCAACAATGAGCAGTTCTTC.

The CDR3 bases are TGTGCCAGCAGCCCGGGGATAGGCCCCAACTATGGCTACACCTTC. Amino acids: CASSPGIGPNYGYTF. The gene calls are TRBV7-8 and TRBJ1-2; D is unresolved. CDR1 is SGHVS and CDR2 is FQNEAQ in the germline V gene. The CDR3 is 15 amino acids. Trimming stripped 5 bases from V and 2 bases from J, with 15 bases between.

V is TRBV9 and J is TRBJ2-1, with TRBD2 identical over 8 bases. This CDR3 has 15 amino acids. V lost 0 bases to trimming and J lost 4 bases; unmatched junction nucleotides: 3. Germline-derived CDR1 and CDR2 are SGDLS and YYNGEE. The CDR3 here is CASSVAGGGYNEQFF. CDR3 in DNA: TGTGCCAGCAGCGTAGCGGGAGGGGGATACAATGAGCAGTTCTTC.

Only a few counts were recorded for this clonotype. V and J are TRBV12-3 or TRBV12-4 and TRBJ2-2; TRBD2 matches at 9 bases. CDR3 length: 16 residues. V was clipped by 3 bases and J by 5 bases; unmatched bases: 7. CDR3 sequence: CASSFTAGGGTGELFF. CDR3 nucleotide sequence: TGTGCCAGCAGTTTTACGGCGGGAGGGGGGACCGGGGAGCTGTTTTTT.

V gene TRBV20-1 combines with J gene TRBJ2-7; 8 bases are a match to TRBD2. Germline assignment: CDR1 DFQATT and CDR2 SNEGSKA (reference sequence). Trimming took 4 bases from V and 3 from J; bases not matched to a gene: 5. CDR3 length equals 13 residues. The CDR3 region has the DNA TGCAGTGCTAAGCGGGAGTGGGGCTACGAGCAGTACTTC. It codes for CSAKREWGYEQYF.

This clonotype appeared many times. The chain is built from TRBV5-1 and TRBJ2-7, with TRBD2 matching 8 bases. V lost 1 base to trimming and J lost 4 bases; unmatched junction nucleotides: 13. There are 17 residues in the CDR3. In germline, CDR1 is SGHRS, CDR2 YFSETQ. The CDR3 loop is CASSLIGNGRVNYEQYF. DNA for the CDR3: TGCGCCAGCAGCTTGATAGGTAACGGGAGGGTCAATTACGAGCAGTACTTC.

This clonotype showed up many times. The chain carries TRBV28 and TRBJ2-5, with no clear D. The CDR3 covers 13 residues. Germline V lookup: CDR1 MDHEN, CDR2 SYDVKM. V was cut by 4 bases and J by 3 bases, with 9 bases left in between. CDR3 nucleotides: TGTGCCAGCAGTTACCGAGGAGAAGAGACCCAGTACTTC. Translated: CASSYRGEETQYF.

This clonotype was found many times. At one end, the junction sequence differs from germline, possibly due to a read error. CDR3 sequence reads: CASRVGEATQYF. In nucleotides, the CDR3 is TGTGCGAGCAGAGTGGGAGAGGCTACGCAGTATTTT. The chain employs TRBV6-5 and TRBJ2-3, with D perhaps TRBD2 (5 bases). This CDR3 contains 12 residues. The germline gives CDR1 MNHEY, CDR2 SVGAGI.

The chain employs TRBV27 and TRBJ1-2; tentatively, D is TRBD1 (6 bases). This CDR3 region has 14 residues. Germline assignment: CDR1 MNHEY and CDR2 SMNVEV (reference sequence). The V gene lost 6 bases and the J gene lost 8 bases, with 19 bases spanning the gap. CDR3 nucleotides: TGTGCCAGCAGGGGGGCCTATGGGGTAGGAGGCTACACCTTC. Protein product: CASRGAYGVGGYTF.

This clonotype was counted only a few times. The genes are TRBV24-1 and TRBJ2-2; D unresolved. Germline V gene sequence: CDR1 KGHDR, CDR2 SFDVKD. Trimming took off 8 bases at V and 0 bases at J, with 6 bases between the two ends. The CDR3 covers 13 residues. In nucleotides, the CDR3 is TGTGCCACCACCGGGCCGAACACCGGGGAGCTGTTTTTT. Amino acid sequence: CATTGPNTGELFF.

This clonotype was seen a few times. This sequence joins TRBV7-3 and TRBJ2-7, with 7 bases lining up with TRBD1. CDR1 SGHTA and CDR2 FQGTGA come from the germline V gene. The CDR3 is made up of 14 amino acids. V gave up 8 bases and J gave up 5 bases; unmatched junction bases: 12. The CDR3 DNA reads TGTGCCAGCGGGGAAGGGGGCGCAGGTAACGAGCAGTACTTC. As protein: CASGEGGAGNEQYF.

Many counts were recorded for this clonotype. The V call is TRBV24-1, the J call TRBJ2-4; TRBD1 matches at 9 bases. Germline lookup yields CDR1 KGHDR and CDR2 SFDVKD. The CDR3 covers 17 residues. V shed 4 bases, J shed 3 bases, and the junction held 9 bases outside the gene matches. The CDR3 coding sequence is TGTGCCACCAGTGACCTACCAGGGGACAGGGACAAAAACATTCAGTACTTC. As protein: CATSDLPGDRDKNIQYF.

The DNA for the CDR3 is TGCGCCAGCAGCCCGCGACAGGATTCTATCACTGAAGCTTTCTTT. Translating it yields CASSPRQDSITEAFF. V is TRBV5-1 and J is TRBJ1-1; D may be TRBD1 (6 bases). There are 15 residues in the CDR3. CDR1 SGHRS and CDR2 YFSETQ come from the germline V gene. Trimming cost V 4 bases and J 4 bases, with 17 bases left between them.

In its sample, this clonotype was seen many times. The genes are TRBV18 and TRBJ1-2, with D unclear. This CDR3 region has 16 residues. The V gene's germline CDR1 is KGHSH and CDR2 LQKENI. Trimming left V 2 bases short and J 4 bases short, with 17 bases between. CDR3 nucleotides: TGTGCCAGCTCACCAAGTTCGGCGCAAGTCGGCTATGGCTACACCTTC. It translates to CASSPSSAQVGYGYTF.

The V call is TRBV6-5, the J call TRBJ2-5, with TRBD2 as a possible D gene (6 bases). The ends were cut back, 0 bases at V and 4 bases at J, with 15 bases in the middle. This CDR3 has 16 amino acids. CDR1 and CDR2 from the germline V gene are MNHEY and SVGAGI. The CDR3 spells CASSYSSTSRRETQYF. CDR3 bases: TGTGCCAGCAGTTACTCGAGTACTAGCAGGCGAGAGACCCAGTACTTC.

This clonotype was counted between two and nine times. V and J are TRBV29-1 and TRBJ2-5; D may be TRBD2 (6 bases). This CDR3 is built from 12 residues. CDR1 and CDR2 (germline): SQVTM, ANQGSEA. V shed 3 bases and J shed 5 bases, with 10 bases lying between them. CDR3 residues: CSVDFAGETQYF. The CDR3 DNA sequence: TGCAGCGTTGATTTTGCGGGGGAGACCCAGTACTTC.

The chain joins TRBV11-2 to TRBJ2-5; no firm D call. The CDR3 is 13 residues long. Germline-derived CDR1 and CDR2 are SGHAT and FQNNGV. V was pared by 3 bases and J by 4 bases, with 9 bases between. CDR3 loop: CASSFGFRETQYF. In DNA, the CDR3 is TGTGCCAGCAGCTTTGGATTTCGAGAGACCCAGTACTTC.

Many counts were recorded for this clonotype. The chain couples TRBV27 to TRBJ1-5, with D unclear. CDR3 length: 12 residues. V dropped 3 bases and J dropped 7 bases, with 7 bases sitting between them. Germline CDR1 MNHEY, CDR2 SMNVEV (reference sequence). Here the CDR3 reads CASSFAGQPQHF. The CDR3 DNA reads TGTGCCAGCAGTTTCGCCGGGCAGCCCCAGCATTTT.

This clonotype has a count of ten or more. J is TRBJ2-1 and V is TRBV21-1; the D call of TRBD1 is as the table states it, not checked on the DNA. TRBV21-1 is designated a pseudogene. The CDR3 loop spans 16 amino acids. CDR3 DNA sequence: TGTGCCAGCAACTACTGTCGAGGCGGCCGGTACAATGAGCAGTTCTTC. Its translation: CASNYCRGGRYNEQFF.

The chain has TRBV5-1 and TRBJ1-5, with a possible D match to TRBD1 (5 bases). The germline V and J ends were trimmed by 0 bases and 5 bases, with 12 bases remaining between them. The CDR3 sequence is 15 residues long. Germline V gene sequence: CDR1 SGHRS, CDR2 YFSETQ. CDR3 in amino acids: CASSLVVGEDQPQHF. DNA for the CDR3: TGCGCCAGCAGCTTGGTGGTAGGGGAAGATCAGCCCCAGCATTTT.

Many counts were recorded for this clonotype. The rearrangement joins TRBV7-3 to TRBJ1-1, with TRBD1 matching 10 bases. The CDR3 length is 15 residues. Germline CDR1 is SGHTA and CDR2 is FQGTGA. After removal of 5 bases from V and 1 base from J, the junction contained 4 bases not matched to a gene. CDR3 residues: CASSPTGGSNTEAFF. Written as DNA, the CDR3 is TGTGCCAGCAGCCCGACAGGGGGCTCGAACACTGAAGCTTTCTTT.

V is TRBV7-7 and J is TRBJ2-1, with 10 bases identical to TRBD2. The V gene end was trimmed by 4 bases and the J gene end by 3 bases; junction bases not matched to a gene: 3. The CDR3 spans 15 residues. The germline V gene has CDR1 SSHAT and CDR2 FNYEAQ (reference sequence). DNA of the CDR3: TGTGCCAGCAGCTCTACTAGCGGGAACTACAATGAGCAGTTCTTC. Protein: CASSSTSGNYNEQFF.